This T cell receptor beta chain was sequenced for a study of CD8 T cells in Susac syndrome. About the research overall: When blood was drawn, patients with Susac syndrome were on intravenous immunoglobulin alone, on corticosteroids, or therapy-naive. Study-wide results and caveats: In total CD8+ repertoires, 15 to 20 Susac-specific public clones were detected, and CD8+ TEMRA repertoires contained about 5. Individuals included in the TCR sequencing and HLA analysis were acknowledged by the study to be relatively few in number.

The CDR3 runs to 14 residues. Trimming took off 4 bases at V and 6 bases at J, with 16 bases between the two ends. The germline CDR1 and CDR2 sequences are SQVTM and ANQGSEA. Patients with Susac syndrome showed fulfilment of recently defined diagnostic criteria for definite or probable disease. Details on this clonotype: Its antigen remains unidentified.

Random hexamers were used to reverse transcribe an amount of roughly 0.5 to 1 ug RNA. TCRdb re-derived calls from the immunoSEQ multiplex PCR reads in MiXCR, one entry per CDR3 protein. The sample consists of approximately 74,000 distinct CDR3 sequences, 94% of them appearing once. The gene calls are TRBV29-1 and TRBJ2-1, with D perhaps assigned TRBD1 or TRBD2 (5 bases each). The TCR originated in a human donor with Susac syndrome. Sequenced: CD8+ T cells from PBMCs. This CDR3 reads CSVVGQGVGNEQFF. The CDR3 DNA follows: TGCAGCGTTGTGGGGCAGGGAGTGGGCAATGAGCAGTTCTTC.